Listed here are 30 T cell receptor beta chains from one sample, sequenced in a study of CD8 T cells in ankylosing spondylitis. TCRdb used MiXCR to reprocess the 5' RACE reads, holding one entry per CDR3 protein. The repertoire holds 200,000 to 300,000 distinct CDR3 sequences, with about 10% as singletons. The sequenced material came from blood, either unsorted or a sorted T cell fraction (not recorded which). Receptors originate from a male donor with ankylosing spondylitis or in good health (not recorded which).

This clonotype was found a few times. The V gene is TRBV3-1, the J gene TRBJ2-1; 9 bases map to TRBD2. The CDR3 runs to 16 residues. The J segment lost 4 bases and the V segment lost 1 base, leaving 5 bases of the junction unmatched. In germline, CDR1 is LGHDT, CDR2 YNNKEL (reference sequence). CDR3 sequence (DNA): TGTGCCAGCAGCCAAGGGCTAGCGGGGCATTACAATGAGCAGTTCTTC. Encoded protein: CASSQGLAGHYNEQFF.

The chain is built from TRBV20-1 and TRBJ1-3; weak D call: TRBD1 (6 bases). Between the trimmed V and J ends, which lost 6 bases and 0 bases, there was a span of 15 bases. The CDR3 runs to 15 residues. Germline lookup yields CDR1 DFQATT and CDR2 SNEGSKA (reference sequence). CDR3 residues: CSAPGQTHSGNTIYF. The CDR3, as DNA: TGCAGTGCCCCAGGACAGACCCACTCTGGAAACACCATATATTTT.

This clonotype showed up many times. J is TRBJ2-7 and V is TRBV20-1; no reliable D call. The germline V gene has CDR1 DFQATT and CDR2 SNEGSKA (reference sequence). The germline V and J ends were trimmed by 3 bases and 5 bases, with 8 bases remaining between them. The CDR3 has 11 residues. The CDR3 region is CSASFRNEQYF. CDR3 nucleotide sequence: TGCAGTGCTAGTTTCCGTAACGAGCAGTACTTC.

In this sample, this clonotype turned up many times. This sequence joins TRBV29-1 and TRBJ2-7; 10 bases line up with TRBD2. Germline V CDR1 and CDR2: SQVTM, ANQGSEA. This CDR3 contains 14 residues. With 4 bases clipped from V and 7 bases from J, the junction kept 10 bases outside the gene matches. CDR3 bases: TGCAGCGTTGCTACTAGCGGGACTTTGGGGGAGCAGTACTTC. The encoded protein is CSVATSGTLGEQYF.

This clonotype occurred many times. The V call is TRBV6-1, the J call TRBJ1-1; 12 nucleotides line up with TRBD1. Germline trimming cut 6 bases from V and 1 base from J; bases unmatched to any gene: 6. Per the germline V gene, CDR1 is MNHNS and CDR2 is SASEGT. The CDR3 totals 16 residues. The CDR3 loop reads CASRDRDRGPNTEAFF. The CDR3 DNA sequence: TGTGCCAGCAGGGACCGGGACAGGGGGCCGAACACTGAAGCTTTCTTT.

This clonotype occurred many times. The rearrangement joins TRBV27 to TRBJ1-1; 7 bases line up with TRBD1. V lost 6 bases and J lost 5; bases outside the gene matches: 6. Germline assignment: CDR1 MNHEY and CDR2 SMNVEV (reference sequence). There are 13 residues in the CDR3. CDR3 bases: TGTGCCAGCAGGAGGGGGCAAGGGACTGAAGCTTTCTTT. Protein: CASRRGQGTEAFF.

This clonotype was picked up a small number of times. The chain combines TRBV18 with TRBJ2-2, with 7 bases lining up with TRBD1. The CDR3 spans 16 residues. Losses at the gene ends were 3 bases for V and 6 bases for J; bases not matched to a gene: 10. The germline V gene encodes CDR1 KGHSH and CDR2 LQKENI. CDR3 coding DNA: TGTGCCAGCTCACCGGACAGGCCGAATATCGCCGGGGAGCTGTTTTTT. Translation gives CASSPDRPNIAGELFF. Full variable domain (outside the CDR3, taken from reference TRBV18 and TRBJ2-2): NAGVMQNPRHLVRRRGQEARLRCSPMKGHSHVYWYRQLPEEGLKFMVYLQKENIIDESGMPKERFSAEFPKEGPSILRIQQVVRGDSAAYFCASSPDRPNIAGELFFGEGSRLTVL.

This clonotype was observed at least ten times. The chain's CDR3 is CASSQEKTGNGYTF. In DNA, the CDR3 is TGTGCCAGCAGCCAAGAGAAGACAGGAAATGGCTACACCTTC. The chain uses TRBV12-3 or TRBV12-4 and TRBJ1-2, with D perhaps TRBD1 (6 bases). This CDR3 has 14 residues. The V and J ends lost 6 bases and 6 bases respectively, with 17 bases between them.

This chain connects TRBV7-9 to TRBJ2-1; D gene unclear. Looked up from germline, CDR1 is SEHNR and CDR2 is FQNEAQ (reference sequence). The V and J ends lost 1 base and 6 bases respectively, with 7 bases between them. CDR3 length: 13 residues. In DNA form, the CDR3 reads TGTGCCAGCAGCTTAGATAGTGGCAATGAGCAGTTCTTC. This gives the protein CASSLDSGNEQFF.

This rearrangement joins TRBV7-2 to TRBJ2-3; weak D call: TRBD2 (6 bases). This CDR3 region has 16 residues. The V and J ends lost 0 bases and 1 base respectively, with 11 bases between them. CDR1 is SGHTA, CDR2 FQGNSA, per germline. Here the CDR3 DNA reads TGTGCCAGCAGCTTAGCCCGGGGGTTAGGCACAGATACGCAGTATTTT. Its protein product is CASSLARGLGTDTQYF. The whole variable domain, remainder taken from reference TRBV7-2 and TRBJ2-3, is GAGVSQSPSNKVTEKGKDVELRCDPISGHTALYWYRQSLGQGLEFLIYFQGNSAPDKSGLPSDRFSAERTGGSVSTLTIQRTQQEDSAVYLCASSLARGLGTDTQYFGPGTRLTVL.

This clonotype appeared many times. The chain joins TRBV29-1 to TRBJ2-1, with TRBD2 matching over 8 bases. The germline V gene encodes CDR1 SQVTM and CDR2 ANQGSEA. Trimming took 3 bases from V and 1 from J; bases not matched to a gene: 2. The CDR3 runs to 14 residues. CDR3 protein: CSVDAGGSYNEQFF. CDR3 DNA: TGCAGCGTTGATGCGGGAGGTTCCTACAATGAGCAGTTCTTC.

This clonotype was detected ten times or more. V and J are TRBV4-2 and TRBJ1-6; weak D call: TRBD1 (6 bases). Trimming removed 4 bases at V and 5 bases at J, with 12 bases between. The CDR3 runs to 15 residues. The germline V gene encodes CDR1 LGHNA and CDR2 YNFKEQ. The CDR3 loop is CASSRQGIDNSPLHF. In DNA form, the CDR3 reads TGTGCCAGCAGCCGCCAGGGGATCGATAATTCACCCCTCCACTTT.

This clonotype has ten or more counts. The chain employs TRBV27 and TRBJ2-2; 8 nucleotides match TRBD1. Losses at the gene ends were 6 bases for V and 3 bases for J; bases not matched to a gene: 9. Germline CDR1 reads MNHEY; CDR2 reads SMNVEV (reference sequence). The CDR3 consists of 16 residues. The CDR3 spells CASSQGGQEYTGELFF. CDR3 in DNA: TGTGCCAGCAGCCAGGGGGGACAGGAGTACACCGGGGAGCTGTTTTTT.

Many counts were recorded for this clonotype. The gene calls are TRBV6-5 and TRBJ2-7, with unresolved D. The germline CDR1 and CDR2 sequences are MNHEY and SVGAGI. V lost 2 bases and J lost 2, with 7 bases in between. The CDR3 is made up of 13 amino acids. The CDR3 here is CASSYHQTYEQYF. CDR3 bases: TGTGCCAGCAGTTACCACCAAACCTACGAGCAGTACTTC.

The chain has TRBV7-8 and TRBJ2-3, with TRBD2 matching over 10 bases. Germline V CDR1 and CDR2: SGHVS, FQNEAQ. CDR3 size: 16 residues. V gave up 4 bases and J gave up 3 bases; unmatched junction bases: 7. The CDR3 loop reads CASSYRLAGRTDTQYF. CDR3 DNA sequence: TGTGCCAGCAGCTACCGACTAGCGGGTAGGACAGATACGCAGTATTTT.

This clonotype was picked up a small number of times. This chain uses TRBV6-1 with TRBJ1-1, with TRBD1 as a possible D gene (5 bases). Germline-derived CDR1 and CDR2 are MNHNS and SASEGT. This CDR3 is 13 amino acids long. V gave up 8 bases and J gave up 2 bases, with 12 bases separating them. CDR3 DNA sequence: TGTGCCAGCTTTCAGGGATCAAACACTGAAGCTTTCTTT. This codes for CASFQGSNTEAFF.

About this clonotype: Possible read error: a much larger clone is one base away. V is TRBV7-2 and J is TRBJ2-7; D gene uncertain. The CDR3 totals 15 residues. The germline V gene encodes CDR1 SGHTA and CDR2 FQGNSA. The CDR3 nucleotides read TGTGCCAGCAGCTTAGAAGGCAGACCCAGTTACGTGCAGTACTTC. Its translation is CASSLEGRPSYVQYF. Full variable domain (outside the CDR3, taken from reference TRBV7-2 and TRBJ2-7): GAGVSQSPSNKVTEKGKDVELRCDPISGHTALYWYRQSLGQGLEFLIYFQGNSAPDKSGLPSDRFSAERTGGSVSTLTIQRTQQEDSAVYLCASSLEGRPSYVQYFGPGTRLTVT.

The CDR3 is CASSFLAGGSTDTQYF. Here the CDR3 DNA reads TGCGCCAGCAGCTTCCTAGCGGGGGGGAGCACAGATACGCAGTATTTT. The V call is TRBV5-1, the J call TRBJ2-3, with 12 bases matching TRBD2. The germline gives CDR1 SGHRS, CDR2 YFSETQ. The V segment lost 2 bases and the J segment 0 bases; nucleotides outside the gene matches: 1. CDR3 length: 16 amino acids.

This chain connects TRBV7-2 to TRBJ2-7; no firm D call. Looked up from germline, CDR1 is SGHTA and CDR2 is FQGNSA. With 5 bases removed from V and 2 bases from J, the gap between germline ends came to 13 bases. The CDR3 consists of 14 residues. Written as DNA, the CDR3 is TGTGCCAGCAGCGTCGGAACTAAGCCCTACGAGCAGTACTTC. It encodes CASSVGTKPYEQYF.

Written as DNA, the CDR3 is TGCAGTGCCGAAGGGGATGCGAAAAAACTGTTTTTT. Translating it yields CSAEGDAKKLFF. The V gene is TRBV20-1, the J gene TRBJ1-4; D might be TRBD1 (5 bases). This CDR3 is built from 12 residues. The germline gives CDR1 DFQATT, CDR2 SNEGSKA (reference sequence). V lost 6 bases and J lost 9, with 14 bases in between.

This clonotype was detected many times. The rearrangement uses TRBV11-2 and TRBJ2-3; maybe TRBD1 (6 bases). This CDR3 spans 16 amino acids. Germline CDR1 SGHAT, CDR2 FQNNGV. The V end lost 5 bases, the J end lost 1 base, and 16 bases lay between the germline ends. CDR3 amino acids: CASSPVWDIGTDTQYF. CDR3 in DNA: TGTGCCAGCAGCCCAGTCTGGGACATAGGCACAGATACGCAGTATTTT. The entire variable domain, with the rest obtained from reference TRBV11-2 and TRBJ2-3, is as follows: EAGVAQSPRYKIIEKRQSVAFWCNPISGHATLYWYQQILGQGPKLLIQFQNNGVVDDSQLPKDRFSAERLKGVDSTLKIQPAKLEDSAVYLCASSPVWDIGTDTQYFGPGTRLTVL.

This sequence joins TRBV6-1 and TRBJ2-5; no clear D. Trimming shortened V by 8 bases and J by 7 bases, and 17 bases separated the two germline ends. The CDR3 is 13 amino acids. Germline V gives CDR1 MNHNS, CDR2 SASEGT. CDR3 amino acids: CASQDGTGGTQYF. In DNA form, the CDR3 reads TGTGCCAGCCAGGACGGTACGGGCGGGACCCAGTACTTC.

This clonotype showed up many times. The rearrangement links TRBV3-1 to TRBJ2-7; TRBD2 matches at 7 bases. Germline V gene data show CDR1 as LGHDT and CDR2 as YNNKEL (reference sequence). The CDR3 is 17 residues long. V shed 0 bases and J 7 bases; nucleotides not matched to a gene: 15. The CDR3 region has the DNA TGTGCCAGCAGCCAAGATACCCTTCGGCGCGGGAGTGGGGAGCAGTACTTC. Amino acids: CASSQDTLRRGSGEQYF.

A remark on this clonotype: It may be a read error: a sequence one base away is much more abundant. The chain employs TRBV6-1 and TRBJ2-1; TRBD1 aligns across 7 bases. CDR3 length: 15 amino acids. J gave up 12 bases and V 10 bases, and 21 bases lay outside the gene matches. CDR1 MNHNS and CDR2 SASEGT come from the germline V gene. Here the CDR3 reads CANSLSGGQVNRQFF. In nucleotides, the CDR3 is TGTGCCAACAGCCTCTCGGGCGGACAGGTCAATAGGCAGTTCTTC.

This clonotype was observed many times. J is TRBJ1-1 and V is TRBV12-3 or TRBV12-4; 7 nucleotides align to TRBD1. This CDR3 spans 14 amino acids. Unmatched junction bases numbered 9, after V lost 6 bases and J lost 5 bases. The CDR3 DNA is TGTGCCAGCAGATACAGGGGTTTCAGGACTGAAGCTTTCTTT. It yields the protein CASRYRGFRTEAFF.

This clonotype has a count of ten or more. The chain joins TRBV5-1 to TRBJ2-1; D is unclear. Germline CDR1 SGHRS, CDR2 YFSETQ. The V and J ends lost 1 base and 8 bases respectively, with 4 bases between them. The CDR3 runs 11 residues. In nucleotides, the CDR3 is TGCGCCAGCAGCTTGAGATATGAGCAGTTCTTC. Its translation is CASSLRYEQFF. Looking up the rest from reference TRBV5-1 and TRBJ2-1 gives the full variable domain: KAGVTQTPRYLIKTRGQQVTLSCSPISGHRSVSWYQQTPGQGLQFLFEYFSETQRNKGNFPGRFSGRQFSNSRSEMNVSTLELGDSALYLCASSLRYEQFFGPGTRLTVL.

This clonotype was seen a few times. With a much larger clone just one base away, this may be a read error. This chain connects TRBV2 to TRBJ2-2; TRBD2 might be the D (6 bases). Germline V gives CDR1 SNHLY, CDR2 FYNNEI. This CDR3 contains 15 residues. CDR3 loop: CASSVGGANTGVLFF. CDR3 DNA: TGTGCCAGCAGTGTCGGAGGGGCGAACACCGGGGTGCTGTTTTTT. The full variable domain, with the rest looked up from reference TRBV2 and TRBJ2-2, is EPEVTQTPSHQVTQMGQEVILRCVPISNHLYFYWYRQILGQKVEFLVSFYNNEISEKSEIFDDQFSVERPDGSNFTLKIRSTKLEDSAMYFCASSVGGANTGVLFFGEGSRLTVL.

The J gene is TRBJ2-7, the V gene TRBV7-2; the match to TRBD2 covers 7 bases. CDR3 size: 16 residues. V shed 1 base, J shed 7 bases, and the junction held 13 bases outside the gene matches. The germline V gene has CDR1 SGHTA and CDR2 FQGNSA. CDR3 in DNA: TGTGCCAGCAGCTTAGAACGCGGGGGACCGCTCGGGGAGCAGTACTTC. Residues: CASSLERGGPLGEQYF.

The chain is built from TRBV6-2 or TRBV6-3 and TRBJ1-2; TRBD1 matches 7 bases. Germline assignment: CDR1 MNHEY and CDR2 SVGEGT. V lost 11 bases to trimming and J lost 3 bases; unmatched junction nucleotides: 6. The length of the CDR3 is 12 residues. The CDR3 region has the DNA TGTGCCGGACGGACAGGATACTATGGCTACACCTTC. This gives the protein CAGRTGYYGYTF.

The sample holds a few counts of this clonotype. The rearrangement uses TRBV6-1 and TRBJ2-7, with 7 bases fitting TRBD2. CDR3 length: 17 amino acids. Germline CDR1 reads MNHNS; CDR2 reads SASEGT. V shed 6 bases and J 1 base; nucleotides not matched to a gene: 15. The CDR3 nucleotides read TGTGCCAGCAGCCCCAGAACCCGGGGGAGGGCTTCCTACGAGCAGTACTTC. It codes for CASSPRTRGRASYEQYF.